This T cell receptor (beta chain) was observed in a study of response to subunit inactivated influenza vaccine. Regarding the study as a whole: That few new T cells are recruited by each seasonal influenza vaccination was the authors' suggestion.

This clonotype turned up a few times. What it binds is unknown. The junction had 8 bases not matched to a gene; V was cut back by 5 bases and J by 9 bases. Germline V gene data show CDR1 as SGHTA and CDR2 as FQGNSA. The CDR3 totals 15 residues. TCRdb re-analysed the RT-PCR reads in MiXCR, keeping a single row per CDR3 protein. This sample has roughly 630,000 distinct CDR3 sequences, with approximately 14% found just once. Sequencing was performed on PBMCs from blood, taken approximately 15 days before vaccination. The clonotype was recovered from a man between 45 and 60 years old who received an inactivated influenza vaccine. This chain connects TRBV7-2 to TRBJ1-6; 9 nucleotides match TRBD1. The CDR3 loop reads CASSDKTGGTSPLHF. In DNA, the CDR3 is TGTGCCAGCAGCGACAAGACAGGGGGTACTTCACCCCTCCACTTT.